The entry that follows covers one TCR beta chain sequence. No antigen is known for it. Looked up from germline, CDR1 is LNHDA and CDR2 is SQIVND (reference sequence). V was clipped by 1 base and J by 9 bases, with 13 bases between them. The length of the CDR3 is 14 residues. The record originates from a study of graft-versus-host responses after intestinal transplantation. Libraries were prepared by immunoSEQ multiplex PCR; TCRdb keeps only in-frame clonotypes and omits some of them. The sample comprises about 120,000 clones, approximately 90% of which are singletons, and approximately 0.18% rests with the top ten. Study results and caveats: The authors found GvH clones in recipient marrow, some appearing first in ileum or blood. Those patients showing graft-donor T cell macrochimerism displayed high graft-versus-host to host-versus-graft clonal ratios in allografts.

This sample comprised unstimulated CD4+ T cells sorted from spleen or lymph node cells, obtained before intestinal transplant. The chain joins TRBV19 to TRBJ1-5; TRBD1 is a possible D gene (6 bases). The source of this sequence is a human donor who received an intestinal transplant. This CDR3 reads CASSIGQGTPPQHF. In DNA form, the CDR3 reads TGTGCCAGTAGTATAGGCCAGGGGACACCGCCCCAGCATTTT.